This T cell receptor beta chain appears in the sequencing data of a study of regulatory T cells in long-lasting Graves disease. Findings of the study overall: Sharing of public clonotypes was greater in persistent patients (about 2,700) than in new patients (around 930).

There are many counts of this clonotype. What it binds is not known. Building of the TCR beta libraries involved iRepertoire HTBI primers and Arm-PCR of CDR3 regions. MiXCR, applied by TCRdb to the multiplex PCR reads, yields one record per CDR3 protein. Of roughly 350,000 distinct CDR3 sequences listed, about 16% are singletons. Time point: newly diagnosed GD, antithyroid drugs for less than 3 months. Making the TCR library involved RNA that had been extracted from PBMCs. CDR3 size: 16 residues. V gave up 0 bases and J gave up 3 bases; unmatched junction bases: 4. Germline CDR1 reads DFQATT; CDR2 reads SNEGSKA (reference sequence). These data are also associated with another study on T cells in Graves' hyperthyroidism and ophthalmopathy.

The clonotype originates from a woman aged 18 to 35 with Graves disease. The chain recombines TRBV20-1 with TRBJ2-2, with 10 nucleotides matching TRBD2. Sequences were derived from peripheral blood mononuclear cells (PBMCs), sampled at new diagnosis, from a patient treated with antithyroid drugs. CDR3 in amino acids: CSARDPGLADTGELFF. The DNA of the CDR3 is TGCAGTGCTAGAGATCCAGGACTAGCGGACACCGGGGAGCTGTTTTTT.